These 16 T cell receptor beta chains came from one sample sequenced in a study of T-cell reconstitution after alpha-beta-depleted transplantation in children. TCRbeta library construction was performed incorporating unique molecular identifiers. TCRdb reprocessed the PCR reads via MiXCR and lists one record per CDR3 protein. The sample records hundreds of thousands of distinct CDR3 sequences, around 10% being singletons. The source was PBMCs, collected before TCRalphabeta/CD19-depleted stem cell transplant. All receptors derive from a boy under three years old with acute myeloid leukemia, due to receive a stem cell transplant.

This clonotype was counted many times. The CDR3 spells CASSVGQANYEQYF. CDR3 DNA: TGTGCCAGCAGCGTAGGACAGGCGAACTACGAGCAGTACTTC. The chain carries TRBV9 and TRBJ2-7, with D possibly being TRBD1 (6 bases). This CDR3 has 14 residues. Trimming took off 0 bases at V and 3 bases at J, with 10 bases between the two ends. Germline CDR1 is SGDLS and CDR2 is YYNGEE.

V gene TRBV5-1 combines with J gene TRBJ2-7, with 11 nucleotides matching TRBD2. This CDR3 has 15 amino acids. Trimming removed 4 bases from V and 1 base from J; junction bases left unmatched: 4. Germline V CDR1 and CDR2: SGHRS, YFSETQ. DNA of the CDR3: TGCGCCAGCAGCGGGGGGACTAGCGGATCCTACGAGCAGTACTTC. Translating gives CASSGGTSGSYEQYF.

Only a few counts were recorded for this clonotype. This CDR3 reads CASSLAIGQGRGYTF. CDR3 DNA sequence: TGTGCCAGCAGCTTAGCGATCGGACAGGGCCGTGGCTACACCTTC. The genes are TRBV7-2 and TRBJ1-2; TRBD1 agrees at 8 bases. The V gene end was trimmed by 0 bases and the J gene end by 7 bases; junction bases not matched to a gene: 7. Germline loops: CDR1 SGHTA, CDR2 FQGNSA. The CDR3 is 15 residues long. Full variable domain (remainder filled in from reference TRBV7-2 and TRBJ1-2): GAGVSQSPSNKVTEKGKDVELRCDPISGHTALYWYRQSLGQGLEFLIYFQGNSAPDKSGLPSDRFSAERTGGSVSTLTIQRTQQEDSAVYLCASSLAIGQGRGYTFGSGTRLTVV.

This rearrangement joins TRBV2 to TRBJ1-1, with D possibly being TRBD1 (5 bases). Deletions cut 10 bases from V and 5 bases from J, with 23 bases between. This CDR3 has 15 amino acids. Germline loops: CDR1 SNHLY, CDR2 FYNNEI. CDR3 coding DNA: TGTGCCACCCGAACCCCGACAGCCATAACTACTGAAGCTTTCTTT. It translates to CATRTPTAITTEAFF.

The chain is built from TRBV12-3 or TRBV12-4 and TRBJ2-7; 8 nucleotides align to TRBD1. This CDR3 spans 18 amino acids. Unmatched junction bases numbered 19, after V lost 8 bases and J lost 1 base. This chain's CDR3 is CASCPQTITGGSSYEQYF. The CDR3 region has the DNA TGTGCCAGCTGTCCCCAGACGATTACAGGGGGATCGTCCTACGAGCAGTACTTC.

The chain is built from TRBV7-3 and TRBJ2-5; D gene unclear. The V and J ends lost 5 bases and 3 bases respectively, with 10 bases between them. The CDR3 is 13 residues long. The germline CDR1 and CDR2 sequences are SGHTA and FQGTGA. The CDR3: CASSPKVEETQYF. The CDR3 bases are TGTGCCAGCAGCCCAAAAGTGGAAGAGACCCAGTACTTC. The variable domain in full, with the rest retrieved from reference TRBV7-3 and TRBJ2-5, is GAGVSQTPSNKVTEKGKYVELRCDPISGHTALYWYRQSLGQGPEFLIYFQGTGAADDSGLPNDRFFAVRPEGSVSTLKIQRTERGDSAVYLCASSPKVEETQYFGPGTRLLVL.

Ten or more counts support this clonotype. The chain recombines TRBV7-3 with TRBJ2-2; D possibly corresponds to TRBD2 (6 bases). Trimming removed 1 base from V and 1 base from J, with 7 bases in between. This CDR3 spans 15 amino acids. The germline gives CDR1 SGHTA, CDR2 FQGTGA. CDR3 sequence (DNA): TGTGCCAGCAGCTTAAACGGGAGGAACACCGGGGAGCTGTTTTTT. As protein: CASSLNGRNTGELFF.

This clonotype turned up a few times. The chain uses TRBV29-1 and TRBJ1-1; D is unresolved. The germline gives CDR1 SQVTM, CDR2 ANQGSEA. Trimming stripped 1 base from V and 2 bases from J, with 14 bases between. This CDR3 is built from 15 residues. Here the CDR3 DNA reads TGCAGCGTTGAAGGTAGCCGGAAACACAACACTGAAGCTTTCTTT. Translating gives CSVEGSRKHNTEAFF.

In its sample, this clonotype was seen many times. The chain is built from TRBV9 and TRBJ2-1; 11 positions match TRBD2. The junction had 4 bases not matched to a gene; V was cut back by 7 bases and J by 7 bases. The CDR3 runs to 13 residues. The germline CDR1 and CDR2 sequences are SGDLS and YYNGEE. CDR3 residues: CASGLAGGNEQFF. CDR3 nucleotide sequence: TGTGCCAGCGGACTAGCGGGTGGGAATGAGCAGTTCTTC.

This clonotype was detected ten times or more. The rearrangement links TRBV12-3 or TRBV12-4 to TRBJ2-7; D is uncertain. This CDR3 contains 12 residues. Trimming removed 3 bases from V and 5 bases from J, with 8 bases in between. The CDR3 protein is CASSFAPNEQYF. CDR3 bases: TGTGCCAGCAGTTTTGCCCCTAACGAGCAGTACTTC.

This clonotype has a count of ten or more. The chain is built from TRBV29-1 and TRBJ2-7, with 8 bases lining up with TRBD1. The CDR3 is 13 amino acids. Germline V lookup: CDR1 SQVTM, CDR2 ANQGSEA. The V gene end was trimmed by 5 bases and the J gene end by 2 bases; junction bases not matched to a gene: 5. CDR3 DNA sequence: TGCAGCGTTAGCCGACAGGGGACCTACGAGCAGTACTTC. Its protein product is CSVSRQGTYEQYF.

This clonotype has a count of ten or more. The V and J genes are TRBV20-1 and TRBJ2-5; 8 positions match TRBD1. CDR3 length equals 13 residues. V lost 3 bases, J lost 5 bases, and 5 bases stayed unmatched. Per germline, CDR1 DFQATT and CDR2 SNEGSKA (reference sequence). CDR3 bases: TGCAGTGCTAGGGACAGGGCGGGGGAGACCCAGTACTTC. The encoded protein is CSARDRAGETQYF.

This clonotype was observed at least ten times. The gene calls are TRBV11-2 and TRBJ2-1; D is unclear. The CDR3 totals 15 residues. V was shortened by 0 bases and J by 8 bases, with 14 bases between the two germline ends. The germline V gene has CDR1 SGHAT and CDR2 FQNNGV. This chain's CDR3 is CASSLEFVAADEQFF. The CDR3 DNA sequence: TGTGCCAGCAGCTTAGAGTTTGTGGCAGCCGATGAGCAGTTCTTC.

There are many counts of this clonotype. In DNA form, the CDR3 reads TGCGCCAGCAGCCAACACCCGGGACAGGTTGAAGAGACCCAGTACTTC. Translating it yields CASSQHPGQVEETQYF. The gene calls are TRBV4-3 and TRBJ2-5; 8 bases line up with TRBD1. Trimming at V came to 2 bases and at J to 3 bases, leaving 8 bases not matched to a gene. CDR3 length: 16 residues. CDR1 LGHNA and CDR2 YSLEER come from the germline V gene.

This clonotype was recorded a few times. Here the CDR3 DNA reads TGCAGTGCTAGAGATTCCCGGGGACAGAACGGCGAGCAGTACTTC. Translated, it gives CSARDSRGQNGEQYF. This rearrangement joins TRBV20-1 to TRBJ2-7; TRBD1 agrees at 7 bases. V shed 0 bases, J shed 6 bases, and the junction held 11 bases outside the gene matches. Germline CDR1 and CDR2: DFQATT and SNEGSKA (reference sequence). This CDR3 is built from 15 residues.

The rearrangement joins TRBV6-1 to TRBJ2-1; no clear D. Germline V lookup: CDR1 MNHNS, CDR2 SASEGT. The CDR3 length is 12 residues. The V end lost 7 bases, the J end lost 7 bases, and 11 bases lay between the germline ends. This CDR3 is CASMRVGNEQFF. The CDR3 region has the DNA TGTGCCAGCATGAGAGTGGGGAATGAGCAGTTCTTC.